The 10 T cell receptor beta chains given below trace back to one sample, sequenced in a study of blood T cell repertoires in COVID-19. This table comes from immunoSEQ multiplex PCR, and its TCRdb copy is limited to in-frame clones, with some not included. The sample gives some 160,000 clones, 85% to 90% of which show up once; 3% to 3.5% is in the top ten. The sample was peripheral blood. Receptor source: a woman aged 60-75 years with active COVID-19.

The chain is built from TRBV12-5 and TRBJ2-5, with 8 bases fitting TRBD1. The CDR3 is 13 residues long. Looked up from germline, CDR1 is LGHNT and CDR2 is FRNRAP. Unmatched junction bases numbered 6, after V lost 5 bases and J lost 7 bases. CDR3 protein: CASGLGQGGTQYF. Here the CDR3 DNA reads TGTGCTAGTGGTCTTGGACAGGGTGGGACCCAGTACTTC. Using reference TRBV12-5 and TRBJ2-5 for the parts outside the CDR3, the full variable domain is DARVTQTPRHKVTEMGQEVTMRCQPILGHNTVFWYRQTMMQGLELLAYFRNRAPLDDSGMPKDRFSAEMPDATLATLKIQPSEPRDSAVYFCASGLGQGGTQYFGPGTRLLVL.

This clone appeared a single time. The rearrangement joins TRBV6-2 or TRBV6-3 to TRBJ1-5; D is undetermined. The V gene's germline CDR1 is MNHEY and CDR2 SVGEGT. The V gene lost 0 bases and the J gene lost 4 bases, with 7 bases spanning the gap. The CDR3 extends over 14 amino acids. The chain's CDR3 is CASSYSSRNQPQHF. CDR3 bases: TGTGCCAGCAGTTACTCGAGCAGGAATCAGCCCCAGCATTTT.

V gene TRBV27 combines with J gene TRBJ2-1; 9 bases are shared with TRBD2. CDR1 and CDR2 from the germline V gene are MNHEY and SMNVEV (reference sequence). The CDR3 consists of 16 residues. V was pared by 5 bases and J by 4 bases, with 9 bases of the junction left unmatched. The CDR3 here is CASSQSGTSRYNEQFF. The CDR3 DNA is TGTGCCAGCAGTCAGTCCGGGACTAGCCGATACAATGAGCAGTTCTTC.

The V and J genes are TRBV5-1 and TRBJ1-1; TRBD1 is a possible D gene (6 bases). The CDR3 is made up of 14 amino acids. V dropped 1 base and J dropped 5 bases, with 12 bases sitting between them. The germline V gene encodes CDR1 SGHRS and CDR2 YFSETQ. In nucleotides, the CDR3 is TGCGCCAGCAGCTTGACAGGGCGCCCGACTGAAGCTTTCTTT. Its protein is CASSLTGRPTEAFF.

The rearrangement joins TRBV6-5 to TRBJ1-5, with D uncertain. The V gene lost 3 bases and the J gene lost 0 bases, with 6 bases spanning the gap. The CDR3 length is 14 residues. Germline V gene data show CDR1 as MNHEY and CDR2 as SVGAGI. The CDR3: CASSYSLSNQPQHF. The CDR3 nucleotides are TGTGCCAGCAGTTATTCCCTTAGCAATCAGCCCCAGCATTTT.

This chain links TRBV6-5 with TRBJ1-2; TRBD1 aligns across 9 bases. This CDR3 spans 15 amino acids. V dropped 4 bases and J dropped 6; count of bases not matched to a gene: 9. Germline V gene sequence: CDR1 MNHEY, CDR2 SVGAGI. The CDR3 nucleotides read TGTGCCAGCAGTTCTACAGGGGGCGCGTTGAATGGCTACACCTTC. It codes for CASSSTGGALNGYTF.

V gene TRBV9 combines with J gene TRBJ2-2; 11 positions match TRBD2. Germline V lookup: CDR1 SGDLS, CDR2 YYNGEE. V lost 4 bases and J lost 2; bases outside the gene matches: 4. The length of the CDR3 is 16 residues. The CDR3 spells CASSNSGRVNTGELFF. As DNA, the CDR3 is TGTGCCAGCAGCAATAGCGGGAGGGTCAACACCGGGGAGCTGTTTTTT.

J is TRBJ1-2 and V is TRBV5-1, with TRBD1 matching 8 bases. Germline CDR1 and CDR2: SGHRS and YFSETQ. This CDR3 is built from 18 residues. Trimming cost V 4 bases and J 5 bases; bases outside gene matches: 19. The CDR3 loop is CASSPHPDREVGLYGYTF. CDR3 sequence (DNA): TGCGCCAGCAGCCCCCATCCGGACAGGGAGGTAGGACTATATGGCTACACCTTC.

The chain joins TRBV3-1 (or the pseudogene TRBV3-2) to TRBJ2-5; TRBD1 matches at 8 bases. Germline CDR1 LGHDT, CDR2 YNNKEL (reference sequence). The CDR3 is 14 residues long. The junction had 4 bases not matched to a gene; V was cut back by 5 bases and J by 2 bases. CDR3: CASSFGQGQETQYF. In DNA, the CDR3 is TGTGCCAGCAGCTTCGGACAGGGACAAGAGACCCAGTACTTC.

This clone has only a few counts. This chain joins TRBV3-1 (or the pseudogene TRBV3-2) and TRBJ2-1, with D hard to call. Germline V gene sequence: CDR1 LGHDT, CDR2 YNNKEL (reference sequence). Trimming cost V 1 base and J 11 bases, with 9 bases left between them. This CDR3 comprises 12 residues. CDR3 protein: CASSQVENQQFF. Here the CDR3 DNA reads TGTGCCAGCAGCCAAGTAGAAAATCAGCAGTTCTTC.